This T cell receptor beta chain was sequenced during a study of shared clonotypes between healthy human individuals. This clone was seen only a few times. Sequencing used immunoSEQ multiplex PCR; TCRdb keeps in-frame clones, though not all of them. The repertoire holds 2 million to 3 million clones, 80% to 95% seen once, with approximately 0.36% in the top ten. The sequence was obtained from a man younger than 35 in good health. Some clones in this sample may be carry-over from other donors' samples. Source material: naive CD4+ T cells from PBMCs. Indicated subset: CD45RA+ positively selected.

CDR3 nucleotides: TGTGCCAGCAGCTTTTCCGGGGGCGCTGAAGCTTTCTTT. As protein: CASSFSGGAEAFF. J is TRBJ1-1 and V is TRBV7-6; TRBD1 might be the D (6 bases). V dropped 3 bases and J dropped 6 bases, with 11 bases sitting between them. There are 13 residues in the CDR3. From germline, CDR1 is SGHVS and CDR2 FNYEAQ.